This TCR beta chain was captured by sequencing in a study of vaccination effects on CD4 cells after COVID-19. Study-level findings and limits: After vaccination, at late timepoints, clones induced by infection and by vaccine contracted markedly.

On this clone itself: Its antigen is not identified.

Profiled with immunoSEQ multiplex PCR; TCRdb holds only in-frame clones, not every one. The repertoire holds tens of thousands of clones, with about 80% as singletons. V lost 3 bases to trimming and J lost 1 base, with 8 bases between them. CDR1 is ENHRY, CDR2 SYGVKD, per germline. There are 14 residues in the CDR3. Viral peptide pools were used in the ViraFEST assay to expand antigen-specific CD4+ T cells, and sequencing came afterward. Once cultured for approximately ten days, the cells underwent separation to obtain CD4+ T cells. Either the BNT162b2 or mRNA-1273 vaccine was given to participants in two doses. Half-medium changes using IL-2 medium occurred on days 3 and 7.

The chain has TRBV10-3 and TRBJ2-3, with D uncertain. This clonotype originated in a human donor who received a COVID-19 vaccine. The specimen comprised CD4+ T cells from PBMCs cultured with HCoV-OC43 spike peptides, sampled after COVID-19 vaccination. Noted subset: HCoV-OC43 spike overlapping peptide pool stimulation. CDR3 in DNA: TGTGCCATCAGTGAATCTGACCGCACAGATACGCAGTATTTT. It translates to CAISESDRTDTQYF.